The rows below give T cell receptor beta chains drawn from one sample of a study of CD8 T cells in Susac syndrome. Each CDR3 protein is one row after TCRdb ran MiXCR on the immunoSEQ multiplex PCR reads. Of about 300,000 distinct CDR3 sequences listed, roughly 90% are singletons. Sequencing used CD8+ T cells from PBMCs. Receptor source: a human donor with multiple sclerosis. CDR3s include the opening cysteine and the closing phenylalanine or tryptophan. A D gene is named only where the DNA matches it firmly. Rows may omit the clone size; those that give it use once, few, many or a size class.

j_gene: TRBJ1-1; v_gene: TRBV28; abundance: .; d_gene: .; CDR3nt: TGTGCCAGCAGTTTCTTGACAGGAAGGAACACTGAAGCTTTCTTT; CDR3aa: CASSFLTGRNTEAFF
j_gene: TRBJ2-7; v_gene: TRBV29-1; abundance: .; d_gene: .; CDR3nt: TGCAGCGTTGGTCAGGCAGCGGGGCAGTACTTC; CDR3aa: CSVGQAAGQYF
j_gene: TRBJ1-1; v_gene: TRBV10-3; abundance: .; d_gene: .; CDR3nt: TGTGCCATCAGTGAGGGCACTGAAGCTTTCTTT; CDR3aa: CAISEGTEAFF
j_gene: TRBJ2-6; v_gene: TRBV7-8; abundance: once; d_gene: .; CDR3nt: TGTGCCAGCAGCTCATACTCTGGGGCCAACGTCCTGACTTTC; CDR3aa: CASSSYSGANVLTF
j_gene: TRBJ1-4; v_gene: TRBV9; abundance: .; d_gene: TRBD1; CDR3nt: TGTGCCAGCAGCGCCACAGGGGAAGGACTGTTTTTT; CDR3aa: CASSATGEGLFF
j_gene: TRBJ1-1; v_gene: TRBV20-1; abundance: .; d_gene: .; CDR3nt: TGCAGTGCTAGAGAGCGAACTCCATGGGGTGAAGCTTTCTTT; CDR3aa: CSARERTPWGEAFF
j_gene: TRBJ1-2; v_gene: TRBV9; abundance: .; d_gene: .; CDR3nt: TGTGCCAGCAGCGTAGCTCTCAGGGGCCAAGGTGATGGCTACACCTTC; CDR3aa: CASSVALRGQGDGYTF
j_gene: TRBJ2-7; v_gene: TRBV29-1; abundance: .; d_gene: .; CDR3nt: TGCAGCGTAGAAGGGACACCGAGGGAGCAGTACTTC; CDR3aa: CSVEGTPREQYF
j_gene: TRBJ1-1; v_gene: TRBV7-7; abundance: .; d_gene: .; CDR3nt: TGTGCTAGCAGCGCTTTACAGGGTTCGAACACTGAAGCTTTCTTT; CDR3aa: CASSALQGSNTEAFF
j_gene: TRBJ2-1; v_gene: TRBV4-3; abundance: once; d_gene: .; CDR3nt: TGCGCCAGCAGCCAAGATCTAAACAGTTACAATGAGCAGTTCTTC; CDR3aa: CASSQDLNSYNEQFF
j_gene: TRBJ2-3; v_gene: TRBV2; abundance: .; d_gene: .; CDR3nt: TGTGCCACCTATGCTAGAAGCGGAGGAGGGGCAGATACGCAGTATTTT; CDR3aa: CATYARSGGGADTQYF
j_gene: TRBJ2-2; v_gene: TRBV6-2/TRBV6-3; abundance: .; d_gene: .; CDR3nt: TGTGCCAGCAGCCCCCCGAGGGGGAACACCGGGGAGCTGTTTTTT; CDR3aa: CASSPPRGNTGELFF
j_gene: TRBJ1-1; v_gene: TRBV19; abundance: .; d_gene: .; CDR3nt: TGTGCCACCCTCGGGACTTATCAAGGCGGGACTGAAGCTTTCTTT; CDR3aa: CATLGTYQGGTEAFF
j_gene: TRBJ2-7; v_gene: TRBV13; abundance: few; d_gene: .; CDR3nt: TGTGCCAGCAGCTTAGCGGGAGAGGGATACGAGCAGTACTTC; CDR3aa: CASSLAGEGYEQYF
j_gene: TRBJ2-5; v_gene: TRBV5-1; abundance: .; d_gene: TRBD2; CDR3nt: TGCGCCAGCAGCTCGGGGACTAGCGGGAGTCGTCAAGAGACCCAGTACTTC; CDR3aa: CASSSGTSGSRQETQYF
j_gene: TRBJ1-1; v_gene: TRBV20-1; abundance: once; d_gene: .; CDR3nt: TGCAGTGCTAGAGGCCTCGAGGGCTGGGGCACTGAAGCTTTCTTT; CDR3aa: CSARGLEGWGTEAFF
j_gene: TRBJ1-5; v_gene: TRBV7-9; abundance: .; d_gene: TRBD1; CDR3nt: TGTGCCAGCAGCTCCGGGACAGGGGCCAATCAGCCCCAGCATTTT; CDR3aa: CASSSGTGANQPQHF
j_gene: TRBJ1-6; v_gene: TRBV21-1; abundance: .; d_gene: .; CDR3nt: TGTGCCAGCAGCAAAGCGGTCGGTTACGGAGGATATTCACCCCTCCACTTT; CDR3aa: CASSKAVGYGGYSPLHF
j_gene: TRBJ2-5; v_gene: TRBV6-1; abundance: few; d_gene: TRBD2; CDR3nt: TGTGCCAGCAGTTATGCGTCACTAGCGGGGGAGACCCAGTACTTC; CDR3aa: CASSYASLAGETQYF
j_gene: TRBJ2-1; v_gene: TRBV6-5; abundance: .; d_gene: .; CDR3nt: TGTGCCAGCAGTTACTCCCCTTGGCGGGAATCCTACAATGAGCAGTTCTTC; CDR3aa: CASSYSPWRESYNEQFF
j_gene: TRBJ2-7; v_gene: TRBV5-1; abundance: .; d_gene: TRBD1; CDR3nt: TGCGCCAGCAGCAATCCTGGACAGGGTGGATACGAGCAGTACTTC; CDR3aa: CASSNPGQGGYEQYF
j_gene: TRBJ2-2; v_gene: TRBV7-8; abundance: .; d_gene: TRBD2; CDR3nt: TGTGCCAGCAGCCTTATTCCGGGGACTAACGCCGGGGAGCTGTTTTTT; CDR3aa: CASSLIPGTNAGELFF
j_gene: TRBJ2-2; v_gene: TRBV4-3; abundance: .; d_gene: TRBD2; CDR3nt: TGCGCCAGCAGCCAAGTATTAGCGGGAGTGGGCGGGGAGCTGTTTTTT; CDR3aa: CASSQVLAGVGGELFF
j_gene: TRBJ2-2; v_gene: TRBV6-2/TRBV6-3; abundance: .; d_gene: TRBD1; CDR3nt: TGTGCCAGCAGTGAGACAGGGATCACCGGGGAGCTGTTTTTT; CDR3aa: CASSETGITGELFF
j_gene: TRBJ2-5; v_gene: TRBV7-2; abundance: .; d_gene: .; CDR3nt: TGTGCCAGCAGCTATTTAGGCCAAGAGACCCAGTACTTC; CDR3aa: CASSYLGQETQYF
j_gene: TRBJ2-1; v_gene: TRBV9; abundance: .; d_gene: .; CDR3nt: TGTGCCAGCAGCGTAGAGGGACTTCCGAATGAGCAGTTCTTC; CDR3aa: CASSVEGLPNEQFF
j_gene: TRBJ1-2; v_gene: TRBV12-3/TRBV12-4; abundance: .; d_gene: .; CDR3nt: .; CDR3aa: CASSFGGGSPTF